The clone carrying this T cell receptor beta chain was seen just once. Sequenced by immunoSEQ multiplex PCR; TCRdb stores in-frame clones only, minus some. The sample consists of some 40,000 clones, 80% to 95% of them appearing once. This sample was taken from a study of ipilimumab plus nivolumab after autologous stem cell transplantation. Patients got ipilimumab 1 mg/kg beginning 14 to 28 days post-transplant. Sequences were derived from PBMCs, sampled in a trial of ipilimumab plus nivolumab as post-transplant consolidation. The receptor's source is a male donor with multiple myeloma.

The CDR3: CASSVLPEGDTQYF. The CDR3 DNA reads as TGTGCCAGCAGCGTCCTGCCTGAGGGGGATACGCAGTATTTT. This rearrangement joins TRBV9 to TRBJ2-3; D may match TRBD1 or TRBD2 (5 bases each). The V gene lost 2 bases and the J gene lost 6 bases, with 13 bases spanning the gap. Germline V gene data show CDR1 as SGDLS and CDR2 as YYNGEE. The CDR3 contains 14 residues.